Here is one T cell receptor (beta chain) with its context. Its antigen is currently unknown. Stated treatment: oral pan-JAK inhibitor, 5-10 mg twice daily. V lost 2 bases and J 4 bases, leaving 8 bases between the germline ends. Germline-derived CDR1 and CDR2 are MDHEN and SYDVKM. The CDR3 is made up of 13 amino acids. These data come from a study of CD8+ T cells in alopecia areata. Study-level background: The percentage of affected scalp area served as the score of severity for treated patients. Findings and caveats of the study: Many expanded lesional clones remained in scalp and blood on tofacitinib. In scalp, tofacitinib significantly decreased clonality and expanded CD8+ clones among the top 100. The treated group had a single nonresponder, limiting CD8+ expansion-response conclusions.

cDNA serving as the sequencing template came from extracted, reverse transcribed RNA. Sequenced by immunoSEQ multiplex PCR; TCRdb stores in-frame clones only, minus some. The sample has 95,000 to 110,000 clones; roughly 84% are singletons. The chain couples TRBV28 to TRBJ2-5; D perhaps matches TRBD2 (7 bases). This clonotype was sampled from a human donor with alopecia areata. Material: CD8+ T cells sorted from blood, obtained at week 24, from a patient treated with tofacitinib. The CDR3 sequence: CASSLRGGETQYF. The CDR3, as DNA: TGTGCCAGCAGTTTAAGGGGGGGAGAGACCCAGTACTTC.